This paragraph covers one T cell receptor beta chain sequence. TCRdb keeps only in-frame clones here, not all; method: immunoSEQ multiplex PCR. The sample lists approximately 75,000 clones, around 80% occurring once. V lost 6 bases to trimming and J lost 6 bases, with 18 bases between them. The CDR3 is 15 residues long. Germline V lookup: CDR1 SNHLY, CDR2 FYNNEI. This entry is derived from a study of radiotherapy plus CTLA-4 blockade in lung cancer. About the research overall: Across the patients, objective responses occurred in more than 15%, and disease control in roughly 31%.

Ipilimumab CTLA-4 blockade and focal radiation were given to patients with chemo-refractory metastatic non-small-cell lung cancer. The chain employs TRBV2 and TRBJ2-1; D is perhaps TRBD1 (6 bases). The sequence came from a human donor with non-small cell lung cancer who had a complete response to radiotherapy plus ipilimumab. The sample was peripheral blood, taken from a patient treated with radiotherapy plus ipilimumab. CDR3 DNA: TGTGCCAGCAGAAACAGGTACCAGGGGTCCAATGAGCAGTTCTTC. Its protein is CASRNRYQGSNEQFF.